This entry is about one T cell receptor beta chain. The data stem from a study of T cell changes during pregnancy in multiple sclerosis. Data came from immunoSEQ multiplex PCR; TCRdb stores just in-frame clones and leaves some out. The data show about 36,000 clones, around 90% seen once. This receptor was obtained from a female donor with multiple sclerosis, enrolled in a pregnancy study. The input for sequencing was CD4+ T cells from peripheral blood mononuclear cells, taken in the first trimester of pregnancy.

CDR3 protein: CAWTQGSYGYTF. The CDR3 region has the DNA TGTGCCTGGACTCAGGGAAGCTATGGCTACACCTTC. V is TRBV30 and J is TRBJ1-2, with D perhaps matching TRBD1 (5 bases). Germline CDR1 and CDR2: GTSNPN and SVGIG (reference sequence). Trimming removed 4 bases from V and 4 bases from J, with 10 bases in between. The CDR3 runs 12 residues.